Below are 24 T cell receptor beta chains sequenced from a single sample in a study of CD8+ T cells in alopecia areata (dated by TCRdb to the late 2010s). Library method: the immunoSEQ multiplex PCR assay. RNA was extracted from all samples and reverse transcribed into cDNA, which served as template for TCR sequencing. Held by TCRdb, this immuneACCESS table contains in-frame sequences only and omits some clones. Under half of the omission traces to an unresolved V gene where checked; the cause of the rest is unknown. The sample table records about 140,000 clones; about 60% of these occur just once. The ten largest make up over 4% of the sample. The source material was CD4+ T cells sorted from blood. These receptors all come from a human donor in good health.

The V call is TRBV5-1, the J call TRBJ2-7; D is ambiguous. The CDR3 sequence is 13 residues long. V lost 5 bases, J lost 3 bases, and 12 bases lay in between. The V gene's germline CDR1 is SGHRS and CDR2 YFSETQ. The chain's CDR3 is CASSADGDYEQYF. The CDR3, as DNA: TGCGCCAGCAGTGCGGACGGAGACTACGAGCAGTACTTC.

The chain joins TRBV28 to TRBJ2-5; no reliable D call. The V and J ends lost 6 bases and 4 bases respectively, with 18 bases between them. Germline CDR1 reads MDHEN; CDR2 reads SYDVKM. This CDR3 is 15 amino acids long. CDR3 bases: TGTGCCAGCAGGCCGGGCCCCCGGGTGATAGAGACCCAGTACTTC. Encoded protein: CASRPGPRVIETQYF.

The V gene is TRBV28, the J gene TRBJ2-3; 10 nucleotides agree with TRBD2. The CDR3 spans 17 residues. Trimming at V came to 6 bases and at J to 2 bases, leaving 11 bases not matched to a gene. Germline V gene data show CDR1 as MDHEN and CDR2 as SYDVKM. DNA of the CDR3: TGTGCCAGCAGCTCCCCCTACGGACTAGCGGACACAGATACGCAGTATTTT. Its translation is CASSSPYGLADTDTQYF.

This clone has only a few counts. V gene TRBV13 combines with J gene TRBJ2-5; TRBD2 matches at 10 bases. Germline CDR1 PRHDT, CDR2 FYEKMQ (reference sequence). Unmatched junction bases numbered 4, after V lost 5 bases and J lost 4 bases. The CDR3 is made up of 14 amino acids. The CDR3 nucleotides are TGTGCCAGCAGCACCCGACTAGCGGGAGAGACCCAGTACTTC. Its protein product is CASSTRLAGETQYF. Combining the CDR3 with reference TRBV13 and TRBJ2-5 gives the whole variable domain AAGVIQSPRHLIKEKRETATLKCYPIPRHDTVYWYQQGPGQDPQFLISFYEKMQSDKGSIPDRFSAQQFSDYHSELNMSSLELGDSALYFCASSTRLAGETQYFGPGTRLLVL.

J is TRBJ2-5 and V is TRBV30; no firm D call. The CDR3 has 13 amino acids. Trimming pared 2 bases from V and 2 bases from J, leaving 9 bases between. Germline loops: CDR1 GTSNPN, CDR2 SVGIG (reference sequence). The DNA for the CDR3 is TGTGCCTGGAGTCCCACGGCGCAAGAGACCCAGTACTTC. This encodes CAWSPTAQETQYF.

This chain connects TRBV9 to TRBJ2-6; D unclear. V dropped 0 bases and J dropped 0 bases, with 4 bases sitting between them. The germline V gene encodes CDR1 SGDLS and CDR2 YYNGEE. The CDR3 is 15 residues long. The CDR3 DNA follows: TGTGCCAGCAGCGTAGTGTCCTCTGGGGCCAACGTCCTGACTTTC. Encoded protein: CASSVVSSGANVLTF.

The genes are TRBV6-6 and TRBJ1-4; D gene uncertain. Germline lookup yields CDR1 MNHNY and CDR2 SVGAGI (reference sequence). The CDR3 covers 12 residues. Trimming shortened V by 0 bases and J by 13 bases, and 9 bases separated the two germline ends. CDR3 loop: CASSYSRSALFF. CDR3 nucleotides: TGTGCCAGCAGTTACTCTCGGTCGGCACTGTTTTTT.

The V call is TRBV28, the J call TRBJ1-2, with D perhaps TRBD1 (6 bases). The germline V gene encodes CDR1 MDHEN and CDR2 SYDVKM. Trimming pared 6 bases from V and 8 bases from J, leaving 13 bases between. The CDR3 is made up of 12 amino acids. The CDR3 DNA reads as TGTGCCAGCAGACCCGGACAGCGAGGCTACACCTTC. Encoded protein: CASRPGQRGYTF.

This clone has more than one count but fewer than ten. The chain carries TRBV6-6 and TRBJ2-7; perhaps TRBD1 as D (5 bases). The CDR3 length is 12 residues. Germline V gene lookup returns CDR1 MNHNY and CDR2 SVGAGI (reference sequence). The V end was cut by 4 bases, the J end by 4 bases, with 8 bases between. CDR3 in DNA: TGTGCCAGCAGTTCCAAGGGGTACGAGCAGTACTTC. Amino acid sequence: CASSSKGYEQYF.

The chain links TRBV4-1 to TRBJ2-5, with TRBD2 matching 7 bases. V lost 0 bases, J lost 7 bases, and 5 bases stayed unmatched. CDR1 MGHRA and CDR2 YSYEKL come from the germline V gene. The length of the CDR3 is 14 residues. CDR3 residues: CASSQDRWGGTQYF. CDR3 coding DNA: TGCGCCAGCAGCCAAGACAGGTGGGGGGGGACCCAGTACTTC.

This rearrangement joins TRBV5-1 to TRBJ2-3; 11 positions agree with TRBD2. The CDR3 runs to 16 residues. Per the germline V gene, CDR1 is SGHRS and CDR2 is YFSETQ. J lost 7 bases, V lost 4 bases, and 11 bases had no gene match. The CDR3 here is CASSSPNASGRYTQYF. The CDR3 DNA sequence: TGCGCCAGCAGCAGCCCCAACGCTAGCGGGAGGTATACGCAGTATTTT.

The V call is TRBV5-1, the J call TRBJ2-7; 7 bases agree with TRBD1. Trimming took 0 bases from V and 5 from J; bases not matched to a gene: 5. The germline CDR1 and CDR2 sequences are SGHRS and YFSETQ. The CDR3 has 14 residues. CDR3 bases: TGCGCCAGCAGCTTGGGACAGGGAACCCACGAGCAGTACTTC. Translation: CASSLGQGTHEQYF. Supplemented by reference TRBV5-1 and TRBJ2-7, the full variable domain reads KAGVTQTPRYLIKTRGQQVTLSCSPISGHRSVSWYQQTPGQGLQFLFEYFSETQRNKGNFPGRFSGRQFSNSRSEMNVSTLELGDSALYLCASSLGQGTHEQYFGPGTRLTVT.

This clone was counted a single time. The gene calls are TRBV6-5 and TRBJ2-2; tentatively, D is TRBD2 (6 bases). Germline V gives CDR1 MNHEY, CDR2 SVGAGI. This CDR3 region has 14 residues. V lost 5 bases and J 5 bases, leaving 12 bases between the germline ends. CDR3 in amino acids: CASSENLATGELFF. The CDR3 nucleotides are TGTGCCAGCAGTGAAAATCTAGCGACCGGGGAGCTGTTTTTT.

The chain is built from TRBV18 and TRBJ2-2; no reliable D call. V shed 5 bases and J shed 4 bases, with 11 bases lying between them. Germline V gives CDR1 KGHSH, CDR2 LQKENI. This CDR3 is 14 amino acids long. The CDR3 loop is CASSTPRGTGELFF. CDR3 DNA sequence: TGTGCCAGCTCAACCCCTCGAGGCACCGGGGAGCTGTTTTTT.

The chain joins TRBV20-1 to TRBJ1-1, with no clear D. Trimming took off 3 bases at V and 12 bases at J, with 8 bases between the two ends. The CDR3 loop spans 9 amino acids. From germline, CDR1 is DFQATT and CDR2 SNEGSKA (reference sequence). CDR3 DNA sequence: TGCAGTGCTAGCAGGCCTCCTTTCTTT. Translated: CSASRPPFF.

The V call is TRBV29-1, the J call TRBJ1-2, with a possible D match to TRBD1 (6 bases). The V gene's germline CDR1 is SQVTM and CDR2 ANQGSEA. The CDR3 contains 14 residues. Trimming shortened V by 2 bases and J by 5 bases, and 15 bases separated the two germline ends. CDR3 region: CSVESGGLGYGYTF. The CDR3 bases are TGCAGCGTTGAAAGCGGGGGCTTAGGGTATGGCTACACCTTC.

This chain uses TRBV6-5 with TRBJ1-3, with 9 positions matching TRBD1. The CDR3 consists of 15 residues. Trimming took 6 bases from V and 2 from J; bases not matched to a gene: 5. CDR1 and CDR2 from the germline V gene are MNHEY and SVGAGI. The CDR3 DNA is TGTGCCAGCAGCTACAGGGGGCACACTGGAAACACCATATATTTT. Protein sequence: CASSYRGHTGNTIYF.

J is TRBJ1-4 and V is TRBV5-1; D not certain. V shed 4 bases and J shed 8 bases, with 12 bases lying between them. CDR3 length: 13 residues. Germline V CDR1 and CDR2: SGHRS, YFSETQ. This chain's CDR3 is CASSVTGGEKLFF. CDR3 DNA: TGCGCCAGCAGCGTAACTGGTGGGGAAAAACTGTTTTTT. Full variable domain (outside the CDR3, taken from reference TRBV5-1 and TRBJ1-4): KAGVTQTPRYLIKTRGQQVTLSCSPISGHRSVSWYQQTPGQGLQFLFEYFSETQRNKGNFPGRFSGRQFSNSRSEMNVSTLELGDSALYLCASSVTGGEKLFFGSGTQLSVL.

The chain is built from TRBV7-2 and TRBJ2-7; the D is unclear. Trimming removed 5 bases from V and 3 bases from J, with 11 bases in between. This CDR3 is built from 13 residues. Per the germline V gene, CDR1 is SGHTA and CDR2 is FQGNSA. The CDR3 nucleotides read TGTGCCAGCAGCGCCCTCCAAGGCTACGAGCAGTACTTC. This translates into CASSALQGYEQYF.

The rearrangement links TRBV4-1 to TRBJ2-2; 9 nucleotides match TRBD1. V lost 1 base to trimming and J lost 6 bases; unmatched junction nucleotides: 6. Germline CDR1 reads MGHRA; CDR2 reads YSYEKL. The length of the CDR3 is 16 residues. The CDR3 loop reads CASSQVGTGRPGELFF. The CDR3 bases are TGCGCCAGCAGCCAAGTCGGGACAGGGAGACCCGGGGAGCTGTTTTTT.

V is TRBV9 and J is TRBJ1-1, with unresolved D. In germline, CDR1 is SGDLS, CDR2 YYNGEE. CDR3 length: 13 amino acids. Trimming cost V 0 bases and J 5 bases, with 8 bases left between them. CDR3 bases: TGTGCCAGCAGCGTAGAGGAGGGAACTGAAGCTTTCTTT. Encoded protein: CASSVEEGTEAFF. Combining the CDR3 with reference TRBV9 and TRBJ1-1 gives the whole variable domain DSGVTQTPKHLITATGQRVTLRCSPRSGDLSVYWYQQSLDQGLQFLIQYYNGEERAKGNILERFSAQQFPDLHSELNLSSLELGDSALYFCASSVEEGTEAFFGQGTRLTVV.

This clone has a handful of counts. CDR3 residues: CSVGLARTYEQYF. The CDR3 DNA reads as TGCAGCGTTGGCCTAGCGAGAACCTACGAGCAGTACTTC. The chain couples TRBV29-1 to TRBJ2-7; D might be TRBD2 (6 bases). Trimming took off 4 bases at V and 2 bases at J, with 12 bases between the two ends. This CDR3 is 13 amino acids long. In germline, CDR1 is SQVTM, CDR2 ANQGSEA.

A few counts support this clone. The V and J genes are TRBV7-8 and TRBJ2-2, with unresolved D. This CDR3 contains 15 residues. Germline lookup yields CDR1 SGHVS and CDR2 FQNEAQ. Trimming stripped 5 bases from V and 1 base from J, with 11 bases between. The CDR3 nucleotides are TGTGCCAGCAGCGAAGGCCGACTGAACACCGGGGAGCTGTTTTTT. This translates into CASSEGRLNTGELFF.

The chain is built from TRBV6-6 and TRBJ2-5, with 8 nucleotides matching TRBD2. The trim removed 5 bases at V and 8 bases at J, leaving 4 bases unmatched. CDR3 length: 12 amino acids. CDR1 is MNHNY and CDR2 is SVGAGI in the germline V gene (reference sequence). Here the CDR3 reads CASSPAGGTQYF. Written as DNA, the CDR3 is TGTGCCAGCAGTCCCGCGGGAGGAACCCAGTACTTC.